This T cell receptor beta chain appears in the sequencing data of a study of blood T cell repertoires in COVID-19. Trimming cost V 4 bases and J 1 base, with 11 bases left between them. This CDR3 comprises 14 residues. In germline, CDR1 is SGHDN, CDR2 FVKESK. This table comes from immunoSEQ multiplex PCR, and its TCRdb copy is limited to in-frame clones, with some not included. The sample holds roughly 120,000 clones; about three quarters are singletons and the top ten take around 6.6%. The rearrangement joins TRBV14 to TRBJ2-7, with D possibly being TRBD1 (6 bases). Sequencing input: peripheral blood. This clonotype was sampled from a man in his 70s with acute or convalescent COVID-19. The CDR3 region is CASSPFQGSYEQYF. DNA for the CDR3: TGTGCCAGCAGCCCCTTCCAGGGGTCCTACGAGCAGTACTTC.